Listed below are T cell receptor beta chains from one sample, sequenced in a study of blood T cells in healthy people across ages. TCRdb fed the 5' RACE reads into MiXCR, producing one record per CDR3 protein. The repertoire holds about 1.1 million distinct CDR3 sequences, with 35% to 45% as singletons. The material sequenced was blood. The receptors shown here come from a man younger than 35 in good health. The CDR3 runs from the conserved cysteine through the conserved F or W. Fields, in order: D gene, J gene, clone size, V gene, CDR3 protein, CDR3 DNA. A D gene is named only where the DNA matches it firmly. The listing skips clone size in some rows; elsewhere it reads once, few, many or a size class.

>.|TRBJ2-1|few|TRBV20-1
CSARDMASDLRNEQFF
TGCAGTGCTAGAGATATGGCGAGCGACTTAAGGAATGAGCAGTTCTTC
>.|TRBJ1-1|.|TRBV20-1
CSARDYSGGTEAFF
TGCAGTGCTAGAGACTACAGCGGTGGCACTGAAGCTTTCTTT
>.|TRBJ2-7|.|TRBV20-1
CSASEGGGYNEQYF
TGCAGTGCTAGTGAGGGGGGGGGTTACAATGAGCAGTACTTC
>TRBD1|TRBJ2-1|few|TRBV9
CASSVAGQGVYNEQFF
TGTGCCAGCAGCGTAGCTGGACAGGGGGTGTACAATGAGCAGTTCTTC
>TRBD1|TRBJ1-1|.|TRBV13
CASSLSRGGLRGNTEAFF
TGTGCCAGCAGCTTGAGCCGAGGGGGCCTCCGGGGGAACACTGAAGCTTTCTTT
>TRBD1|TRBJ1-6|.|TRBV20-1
CSARPGQGLGNSPLHF
TGCAGTGCTAGACCGGGACAGGGATTGGGTAATTCACCCCTCCACTTT
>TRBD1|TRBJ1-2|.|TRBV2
CARGQGASDGWGYTF
TGTGCCAGAGGACAGGGGGCGTCTGACGGATGGGGCTACACCTTC
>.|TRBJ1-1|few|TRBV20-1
CSAPSVVGPNTEAFF
TGCAGTGCCCCGTCTGTGGTAGGCCCCAACACTGAAGCTTTCTTT
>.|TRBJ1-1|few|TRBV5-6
CASSSDDTPGTEAFF
TGTGCCAGCAGCTCCGACGACACTCCGGGGACTGAAGCTTTCTTT
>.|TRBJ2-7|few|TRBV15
CATSRDKAVGTYEQYF
TGTGCCACCAGCAGAGATAAAGCGGTCGGGACCTACGAGCAGTACTTC
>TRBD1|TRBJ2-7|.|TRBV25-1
CTSRTGGLTEQYF
TGTACCAGCAGGACAGGGGGCCTAACCGAGCAGTACTTC
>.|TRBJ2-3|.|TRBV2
CASSLQGWTDTQYF
TGTGCCAGCTCTTTACAGGGTTGGACAGATACGCAGTATTTT
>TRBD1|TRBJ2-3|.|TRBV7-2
CASSLWTGGHTDTQYF
TGTGCCAGCAGCTTATGGACAGGGGGCCACACAGATACGCAGTATTTT
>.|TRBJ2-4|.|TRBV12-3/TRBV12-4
CASSLADNPAKNIQYF
TGTGCCAGCAGTTTAGCGGATAATCCAGCCAAAAACATTCAGTACTTC
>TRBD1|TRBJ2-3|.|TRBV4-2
CASSHPEDRGRTDTQYF
TGTGCCAGCAGCCACCCCGAGGACAGGGGTCGCACAGATACGCAGTATTTT
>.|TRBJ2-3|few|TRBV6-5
CATSGTGSTDTQYF
TGTGCCACTAGTGGAACAGGTAGCACAGATACGCAGTATTTT
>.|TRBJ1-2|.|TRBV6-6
CASSGTAVTIGGYTF
TGTGCCAGCAGCGGGACGGCGGTTACGATTGGAGGCTACACCTTC
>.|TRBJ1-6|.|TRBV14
CASSPYADRSPLHF
TGTGCCAGCAGCCCCTACGCGGATAGATCACCCCTCCACTTT
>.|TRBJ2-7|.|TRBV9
CASSPETPSEQYF
TGTGCCAGCAGCCCGGAGACGCCCTCCGAGCAGTACTTC
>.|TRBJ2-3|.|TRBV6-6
CASSPGIATDTQYF
TGTGCCAGCAGCCCCGGGATTGCCACAGATACGCAGTATTTT
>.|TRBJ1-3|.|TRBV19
CASSPRRQSSGSTIYF
TGTGCCAGTAGCCCACGAAGACAGAGCTCTGGAAGCACCATATATTTT
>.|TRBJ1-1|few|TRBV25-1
CASSGPGPEAFF
TGTGCCAGCAGTGGGCCAGGCCCTGAAGCTTTCTTT
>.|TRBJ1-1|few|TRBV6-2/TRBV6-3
CASSTGLYTEAFF
TGTGCCAGCAGCACGGGACTGTACACTGAAGCTTTCTTT
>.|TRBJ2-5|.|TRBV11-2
CASARRGGHEQYF
TGTGCCAGCGCGAGGAGGGGAGGCCATGAGCAGTACTTC
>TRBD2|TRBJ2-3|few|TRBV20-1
CSATASGGASDTQYF
TGCAGTGCCACGGCTAGCGGGGGGGCCTCAGATACGCAGTATTTT
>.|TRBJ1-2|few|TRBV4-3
CASSQVRKQGPDGYTF
TGCGCCAGCAGCCAAGTCCGAAAACAGGGTCCGGATGGCTACACCTTC
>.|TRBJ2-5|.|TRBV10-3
CATKAHSGVQETQYF
TGTGCTACGAAGGCTCATAGCGGAGTCCAAGAGACCCAGTACTTC
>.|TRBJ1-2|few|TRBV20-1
CSAGEVGRSTNYGYTF
TGCAGTGCTGGAGAGGTCGGCAGAAGTACTAACTATGGCTACACCTTC
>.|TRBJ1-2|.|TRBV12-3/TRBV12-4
CASSFRAQGIHYGYTF
TGTGCCAGCAGTTTTCGGGCCCAGGGGATTCACTATGGCTACACCTTC
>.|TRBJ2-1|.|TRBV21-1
CASSKVLAYNEQFF
TGTGCCAGCAGCAAAGTGCTAGCATACAATGAGCAGTTCTTC
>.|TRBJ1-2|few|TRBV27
CASSIDVVRVDGYTF
TGTGCCAGCAGCATAGATGTGGTCAGGGTGGATGGCTACACCTTC
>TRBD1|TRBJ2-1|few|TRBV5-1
CASSWGTGNNEQFF
TGCGCCAGCAGCTGGGGGACAGGAAACAATGAGCAGTTCTTC
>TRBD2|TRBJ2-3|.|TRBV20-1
CSARRLASGDSDTQYF
TGCAGTGCTAGGAGGTTGGCTAGCGGGGATTCAGATACGCAGTATTTT
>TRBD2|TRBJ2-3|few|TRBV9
CASSDNGGANTQYF
TGTGCCAGCAGCGATAACGGGGGGGCGAATACGCAGTATTTT
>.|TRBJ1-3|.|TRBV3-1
CASSPQIGSGNTIYF
TGTGCCAGCAGCCCACAAATTGGGTCTGGAAACACCATATATTTT
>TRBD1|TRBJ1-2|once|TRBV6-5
CACSYYRGDQYGYTF
TGTGCCTGCAGTTACTACAGGGGAGACCAATATGGCTACACCTTC
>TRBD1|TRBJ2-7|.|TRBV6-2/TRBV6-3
CASRDRVDEQYF
TGTGCCAGCCGGGACAGGGTCGACGAGCAGTACTTC
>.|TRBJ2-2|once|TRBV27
CASSPWAYTGELFF
TGTGCCAGCAGTCCCTGGGCTTACACCGGGGAGCTGTTTTTT